This is a list of T cell receptor beta chains from one sample in a study of blood T cells in healthy people across ages. TCRdb recomputed calls from the 5' RACE reads with MiXCR, one row per CDR3 protein. The sample holds fewer than 800,000 distinct CDR3 sequences; around 49% are singletons and the top ten take approximately 32%. Sequenced: blood. The receptor source for this set is a woman aged 55 to 70 in good health. The CDR3 runs from the conserved cysteine through the conserved F or W. A D gene is named only where the DNA matches it firmly. Where a row states a size, it is once, few, many or the class of an expanded clone; other rows omit it.

TRBD1	-	TRBV12-3/TRBV12-4	TRBJ1-2	TGTGCCAGCAGTTTAGGGTGGGGGACAGGGGGCGCGGGTTATGGCTACACCTTC	CASSLGWGTGGAGYGYTF
TRBD2	-	TRBV28	TRBJ2-7	TGTGCCAGCAAGCTACCGGGACTACATTCCTACGAGCAGTACTTC	CASKLPGLHSYEQYF
-	few	TRBV7-2	TRBJ2-7	TGTGCCAGCAGCTTAGCTGGGCCCGAGCAGTACTTC	CASSLAGPEQYF
-	-	TRBV20-1	TRBJ2-3	TGCAGTGCCACGGGAGACACAGATGCGCAGTATTTT	CSATGDTDAQYF
TRBD2	-	TRBV20-1	TRBJ2-1	TGCAGTGCTACCCGGACTAGCGGGATTTACAATGAGCAGTTCTTC	CSATRTSGIYNEQFF
TRBD2	few	TRBV7-9	TRBJ2-3	TGTGCCAGCAGCTCCCGACTAGCGGCTAGCACAGATACGCAGTATTTT	CASSSRLAASTDTQYF
-	once	TRBV20-1	TRBJ2-5	TGCAGTGCATTTGACACCCAAGAGACCCAGTACTTC	CSAFDTQETQYF
TRBD2	few	TRBV7-2	TRBJ2-5	TGTGCCAGCAGCTTAAGCACAACTAGCGGGATCCAAGAGACCCAGTACTTC	CASSLSTTSGIQETQYF
-	few	TRBV4-2	TRBJ1-1	TGTGCCAGCAGCCAGGAGGGGATGGGCACTGAAGCTTTCTTT	CASSQEGMGTEAFF
TRBD2	few	TRBV20-1	TRBJ2-5	TGCAGTGCCCCGACTAGCGGGATAAGGACCAAAGAGACCCAGTACTTC	CSAPTSGIRTKETQYF
-	-	TRBV20-1	TRBJ2-7	TGCAGTGCTAGAGCCCGAGCCGGGCTCTACGAGCAGTACTTC	CSARARAGLYEQYF
-	-	TRBV21-1	TRBJ1-4	TGTGCCAGCAGCAATCTTGTGGACAGGGAAGAAAAACTGTTTTTT	CASSNLVDREEKLFF
-	few	TRBV7-3	TRBJ1-2	TGTGCCAGTAGCGTACAGGGTCTCGACTATGGCTACACCTTC	CASSVQGLDYGYTF
-	-	TRBV29-1	TRBJ2-7	TGCAGCGCCACCGGGACTTCAATCTCCCGCGAGCAGTACTTC	CSATGTSISREQYF
-	-	TRBV10-3	TRBJ1-2	TGTGCCATCAGCGGGTCTTCCTACTATGGCTACACCTTC	CAISGSSYYGYTF
TRBD2	-	TRBV2	TRBJ2-3	TGTGCCACTAGACTAGCAGGAGATACGCAGTATTTT	CATRLAGDTQYF
-	-	TRBV4-3	TRBJ1-4	TGCGCCTGCAGCCAAGATGGTTGGACGAATAATGAAAAACTGTTTTTT	CACSQDGWTNNEKLFF